Following are 12 T cell receptor beta chains from one sample sequenced in a study of beta chain features in type 1 diabetes. Expressed TCRB transcripts were sequenced after all isolated RNA was converted to cDNA. Clones were read by immunoSEQ multiplex PCR, and TCRdb kept only the in-frame ones, dropping some. The repertoire holds almost 350,000 clones, around 8% seen once, with around 0.44% in the top ten. The specimen was central memory CD4+ T cells from blood. The receptor source for this set is a woman between 18 and 30 years old in good health.

This clone was seen a handful of times. This sequence joins TRBV2 and TRBJ2-1, with 7 bases identical to TRBD1. The CDR3 spans 12 residues. V trimming: 4 bases; J trimming: 6 bases; junction bases outside the gene matches: 0. Germline CDR1 and CDR2: SNHLY and FYNNEI. As DNA, the CDR3 is TGTGCCAGCAGTGGGGACAGCAATGAGCAGTTCTTC. This codes for CASSGDSNEQFF.

This clone was found many times. The rearrangement uses TRBV28 and TRBJ1-2; D may be TRBD1 (5 bases). The V gene's germline CDR1 is MDHEN and CDR2 SYDVKM. V lost 2 bases and J lost 3, with 7 bases in between. The CDR3 length is 13 residues. CDR3 residues: CASSLVTDYGYTF. The CDR3, as DNA: TGTGCCAGCAGTTTAGTGACAGACTATGGCTACACCTTC.

On this clone: Since a much larger clone is just one base distant, this may be a read error. The chain combines TRBV6-6 with TRBJ2-5; possible D gene TRBD1, 7 bases. V was clipped by 6 bases and J by 5 bases, with 16 bases between them. The CDR3 sequence is 14 residues long. The germline V gene has CDR1 MNHNY and CDR2 SVGAGI (reference sequence). Written as DNA, the CDR3 is TGTGCCAGCAGGCCGGGACAGACTAGGGAGACCCAGTACTTC. This sequence encodes CASRPGQTRETQYF.

The chain is built from TRBV6-6 and TRBJ1-2; the match to TRBD1 covers 9 bases. Germline values: CDR1 MNHNY, CDR2 SVGAGI (reference sequence). V shed 2 bases and J 1 base; nucleotides not matched to a gene: 2. The CDR3 has 15 residues. In nucleotides, the CDR3 is TGTGCCAGCAGTTACCGGGACAGGGTTAACTATGGCTACACCTTC. It specifies CASSYRDRVNYGYTF.

This clone was recorded a few times. The CDR3 nucleotides read TGTGCCAGCAGCCCAGGGGCGAGCTCCTACAATGAGCAGTTCTTC. Protein product: CASSPGASSYNEQFF. V gene TRBV11-2 combines with J gene TRBJ2-1; the D gene is possibly TRBD1 (6 bases). V lost 5 bases to trimming and J lost 0 bases, with 11 bases between them. CDR1 is SGHAT and CDR2 is FQNNGV in the germline V gene. This CDR3 contains 15 residues.

The chain recombines TRBV28 with TRBJ1-2, with a possible D match to TRBD1 (5 bases). V was pared by 5 bases and J by 2 bases, with 12 bases between. Germline V gene lookup returns CDR1 MDHEN and CDR2 SYDVKM. The CDR3 is made up of 14 amino acids. CDR3 sequence reads: CASSAQGTNYGYTF. The CDR3 DNA reads as TGTGCCAGCAGTGCCCAGGGTACCAACTATGGCTACACCTTC.

This clone was seen a single time. The V call is TRBV5-4, the J call TRBJ2-3; 7 bases agree with TRBD1. CDR3 size: 14 residues. CDR1 is SGHNT, CDR2 YYREEE, per germline (reference sequence). With 4 bases clipped from V and 2 bases from J, the junction kept 4 bases outside the gene matches. This CDR3 is CASSRQGPTDTQYF. The CDR3 DNA reads as TGTGCCAGCAGCCGACAGGGTCCCACAGATACGCAGTATTTT.

This clone was seen a few times. CDR3 bases: TGTGCCAGCAGCCCTCACGAAGGGCCGCGGTCAGAGAATGAGCAGTTCTTC. Protein: CASSPHEGPRSENEQFF. The rearrangement uses TRBV9 and TRBJ2-1; D is uncertain. The germline V and J ends were trimmed by 4 bases and 7 bases, with 24 bases remaining between them. The CDR3 loop spans 17 amino acids. Germline V CDR1 and CDR2: SGDLS, YYNGEE.

The chain carries TRBV10-3 and TRBJ2-7; 7 bases align to TRBD2. The germline gives CDR1 ENHRY, CDR2 SYGVKD. This CDR3 comprises 17 residues. J was trimmed by 0 bases and V by 0 bases; bases with no gene match: 8. The CDR3 bases are TGTGCCATCAGTGAGTCGTTGACAAGCGGGGTCTCCTACGAGCAGTACTTC. Protein sequence: CAISESLTSGVSYEQYF.

This clone was found many times. The J gene is TRBJ2-1, the V gene TRBV16; D is unclear. The length of the CDR3 is 12 residues. Trimming removed 4 bases from V and 6 bases from J, with 7 bases in between. The germline V gene has CDR1 KGHSY and CDR2 FQNENV. This CDR3 reads CASSLRSNEQFF. CDR3 sequence (DNA): TGTGCCAGCAGCCTTCGGAGCAATGAGCAGTTCTTC.

This rearrangement joins TRBV11-2 to TRBJ2-5; the D gene is possibly TRBD1 (6 bases). Germline V CDR1 and CDR2: SGHAT, FQNNGV. Deletions cut 3 bases from V and 9 bases from J, with 14 bases between. The CDR3 sequence is 13 residues long. This CDR3 reads CASSFNRQGPQYF. The CDR3 region has the DNA TGTGCCAGCAGCTTTAACCGGCAGGGGCCCCAGTACTTC.

This chain joins TRBV5-1 and TRBJ2-1; D remains ambiguous. V dropped 3 bases and J dropped 3 bases, with 13 bases sitting between them. The CDR3 consists of 15 residues. Germline values: CDR1 SGHRS, CDR2 YFSETQ. The CDR3 coding sequence is TGCGCCAGCAGCTCCCTCGATTCAATCTACAATGAGCAGTTCTTC. Translating it yields CASSSLDSIYNEQFF.